These 20 T cell receptor beta chains share one sample of origin, sequenced in a study of cytomegalovirus exposure and HLA in healthy donors. The PCR used 60 Vbeta and 13 Jbeta primers. Generated by immunoSEQ multiplex PCR, the TCRdb table keeps only in-frame clones and is missing some. The table includes approximately 160,000 clones, roughly four fifths detected once. The sequencing sample was made of PBMCs. Receptors were obtained from a female donor in good health and CMV-seronegative.

The rearrangement joins TRBV7-3 to TRBJ1-2; 7 nucleotides align to TRBD1. Losses at the gene ends were 5 bases for V and 2 bases for J; bases not matched to a gene: 8. CDR1 SGHTA and CDR2 FQGTGA come from the germline V gene. CDR3 length: 15 amino acids. CDR3 residues: CASSPTTGVNYGYTF. CDR3 sequence (DNA): TGTGCCAGCAGCCCAACCACAGGGGTGAACTATGGCTACACCTTC.

This clone occurred a few times. The V and J genes are TRBV5-4 and TRBJ1-4, with 7 bases that match TRBD1. Germline assignment: CDR1 SGHNT and CDR2 YYREEE (reference sequence). This CDR3 has 15 amino acids. Unmatched junction bases numbered 6, after V lost 4 bases and J lost 3 bases. This CDR3 is CASSTQGKANEKLFF. CDR3 DNA sequence: TGTGCCAGCAGCACACAGGGGAAGGCTAATGAAAAACTGTTTTTT. Using reference TRBV5-4 and TRBJ1-4 for the parts outside the CDR3, the full variable domain is ETGVTQSPTHLIKTRGQQVTLRCSSQSGHNTVSWYQQALGQGPQFIFQYYREEENGRGNFPPRFSGLQFPNYSSELNVNALELDDSALYLCASSTQGKANEKLFFGSGTQLSVL.

This clone came up once. V and J are TRBV6-1 and TRBJ2-7; 14 bases are shared with TRBD2. V lost 7 bases, J lost 4 bases, and 6 bases stayed unmatched. The length of the CDR3 is 15 residues. The germline V gene has CDR1 MNHNS and CDR2 SASEGT. The CDR3 DNA is TGTGCCAGCACCCCAGGGACTAGCGGGAGATACGAGCAGTACTTC. Translated: CASTPGTSGRYEQYF.

The chain links TRBV2 to TRBJ2-1, with 8 bases that match TRBD1. Germline V CDR1 and CDR2: SNHLY, FYNNEI. The CDR3 is 13 residues long. V lost 8 bases, J lost 4 bases, and 4 bases stayed unmatched. The CDR3 spells CASLGQGYNEQFF. The CDR3 nucleotides are TGTGCCAGCCTAGGACAGGGTTACAATGAGCAGTTCTTC.

The chain couples TRBV5-1 to TRBJ2-1; D is uncertain. Trimming pared 0 bases from V and 4 bases from J, leaving 8 bases between. CDR1 and CDR2 from the germline V gene are SGHRS and YFSETQ. The CDR3 has 14 amino acids. The CDR3 DNA reads TGCGCCAGCAGCTTGGTCGGCGGTTACAATGAGCAGTTCTTC. Translated: CASSLVGGYNEQFF.

This clone appeared a few times. The rearrangement joins TRBV2 to TRBJ2-5, with D tentatively TRBD2 (5 bases). V was clipped by 6 bases and J by 5 bases, with 10 bases between them. CDR1 is SNHLY and CDR2 is FYNNEI in the germline V gene. CDR3 length: 12 amino acids. DNA of the CDR3: TGTGCCAGCAGCCGAGGGAGTGAGACCCAGTACTTC. This sequence encodes CASSRGSETQYF.

This chain uses TRBV4-2 with TRBJ2-2; TRBD1 might be the D (6 bases). CDR1 is LGHNA and CDR2 is YNFKEQ in the germline V gene. The V and J ends lost 4 bases and 4 bases respectively, with 16 bases between them. CDR3 size: 16 residues. The CDR3 bases are TGTGCCAGCAGCCTTGCCGCAGGGGTAGGCACCGGGGAGCTGTTTTTT. Protein sequence: CASSLAAGVGTGELFF.

The rearrangement uses TRBV7-2 and TRBJ1-1; 8 nucleotides agree with TRBD1. The V gene end was trimmed by 5 bases and the J gene end by 3 bases; junction bases not matched to a gene: 8. Germline CDR1 SGHTA, CDR2 FQGNSA. The CDR3 covers 15 residues. Here the CDR3 DNA reads TGTGCCAGCAGCGTCGGACAGGGAAGGTACACTGAAGCTTTCTTT. It specifies CASSVGQGRYTEAFF.

This clone was counted between two and nine times. The chain links TRBV30 to TRBJ1-2; 10 nucleotides align to TRBD1. Trimming at V came to 2 bases and at J to 1 base, leaving 7 bases not matched to a gene. The CDR3 spans 16 residues. Germline CDR1 reads GTSNPN; CDR2 reads SVGIG (reference sequence). This CDR3 reads CAWSRGGTGDNYGYTF. CDR3 nucleotides: TGTGCCTGGAGTCGAGGCGGGACAGGGGATAACTATGGCTACACCTTC.

This clone was picked up a small number of times. The chain uses TRBV2 and TRBJ2-2, with D hard to call. Germline V CDR1 and CDR2: SNHLY, FYNNEI. This CDR3 spans 14 amino acids. Trimming stripped 4 bases from V and 3 bases from J, with 9 bases between. CDR3 nucleotides: TGTGCCAGCAGTGTTTTACTTTACACCGGGGAGCTGTTTTTT. This codes for CASSVLLYTGELFF. The full variable domain, in which reference TRBV2 and TRBJ2-2 provide the parts outside the CDR3, is EPEVTQTPSHQVTQMGQEVILRCVPISNHLYFYWYRQILGQKVEFLVSFYNNEISEKSEIFDDQFSVERPDGSNFTLKIRSTKLEDSAMYFCASSVLLYTGELFFGEGSRLTVL.

The J gene is TRBJ2-7, the V gene TRBV11-2; possible D gene TRBD2, 6 bases. The CDR3 length is 14 residues. CDR1 is SGHAT and CDR2 is FQNNGV in the germline V gene. V dropped 5 bases and J dropped 2 bases, with 13 bases sitting between them. CDR3 region: CASSPGTGAYEQYF. In DNA form, the CDR3 reads TGTGCCAGCAGCCCCGGGACGGGAGCCTACGAGCAGTACTTC.

The chain links TRBV2 to TRBJ2-3; 7 bases agree with TRBD2. Trimming cost V 8 bases and J 1 base; bases outside gene matches: 9. Germline CDR1 SNHLY, CDR2 FYNNEI. The CDR3 spans 15 residues. The CDR3 DNA sequence: TGTGCCAGCGCTATCGGGGGGATCCGCACAGATACGCAGTATTTT. Encoded protein: CASAIGGIRTDTQYF.

As concerns this clone: An end of the junction differs from the germline gene, which may be a read error. This chain connects TRBV7-7 to TRBJ2-5; 11 bases match TRBD1. This CDR3 contains 14 residues. The V gene's germline CDR1 is SSHAT and CDR2 FNYEAQ (reference sequence). The CDR3 DNA reads TGTGCTAGCAGCTCATCGCCGGGACAGGGGGTCCAGTACTTC. This encodes CASSSSPGQGVQYF.

This clone was counted between two and nine times. The rearrangement links TRBV19 to TRBJ2-5, with D possibly matching TRBD2 (6 bases). The CDR3 runs 14 residues. V dropped 6 bases and J dropped 5 bases, with 16 bases sitting between them. The germline gives CDR1 LNHDA, CDR2 SQIVND (reference sequence). In DNA form, the CDR3 reads TGTGCCAGTAGCCCGCTGGGGGGTCGGGAGACCCAGTACTTC. It codes for CASSPLGGRETQYF.

This chain uses TRBV27 with TRBJ2-2; 8 nucleotides align to TRBD1. The CDR3 covers 16 residues. With V trimmed by 3 bases and J by 5 bases, 8 bases remained unmatched. Germline CDR1 is MNHEY and CDR2 is SMNVEV (reference sequence). The CDR3 DNA sequence: TGTGCCAGCAGTTTCTCAGGGGGCGTCTTAACCGGGGAGCTGTTTTTT. It codes for CASSFSGGVLTGELFF.

This clone was seen only a few times. The chain recombines TRBV28 with TRBJ1-5, with unresolved D. With 8 bases removed from V and 9 bases from J, the gap between germline ends came to 11 bases. Germline values: CDR1 MDHEN, CDR2 SYDVKM. The CDR3 extends over 11 amino acids. CDR3 in DNA: TGTGCCAGCGCTGGCCCCAGGCCCCAGCATTTT. It specifies CASAGPRPQHF.

The V gene is TRBV11-2, the J gene TRBJ2-3; 11 positions match TRBD2. This CDR3 has 15 residues. CDR1 SGHAT and CDR2 FQNNGV come from the germline V gene. Trimming cost V 5 bases and J 2 bases; bases outside gene matches: 3. CDR3 region: CASSPGLADTDTQYF. The CDR3, as DNA: TGTGCCAGCAGCCCGGGACTAGCGGACACAGATACGCAGTATTTT.

This clone turned up a few times. The J gene is TRBJ1-2, the V gene TRBV2; TRBD1 agrees at 12 bases. V lost 4 bases and J lost 4; bases outside the gene matches: 16. The CDR3 runs 19 residues. The germline CDR1 and CDR2 sequences are SNHLY and FYNNEI. The CDR3 protein is CASSGSRTGQGASSYGYTF. The CDR3 DNA reads as TGTGCCAGCAGTGGAAGCCGAACGGGACAGGGGGCTTCTAGCTATGGCTACACCTTC.

The V and J genes are TRBV27 and TRBJ1-2; possibly TRBD1 for D (6 bases). V gave up 4 bases and J gave up 6 bases, with 15 bases separating them. Germline V gene sequence: CDR1 MNHEY, CDR2 SMNVEV (reference sequence). The CDR3 is 14 amino acids. The CDR3 loop reads CASSYHREGDGYTF. CDR3 DNA sequence: TGTGCCAGCAGTTACCACAGGGAGGGGGATGGCTACACCTTC.

In its sample, this clone was seen once. The chain couples TRBV5-1 to TRBJ2-2; D gene uncertain. The CDR3 covers 14 residues. The germline V and J ends were trimmed by 4 bases and 4 bases, with 11 bases remaining between them. Germline assignment: CDR1 SGHRS and CDR2 YFSETQ. As DNA, the CDR3 is TGCGCCAGCAGCGAGCCAGGATCCACCGGGGAGCTGTTTTTT. Translated: CASSEPGSTGELFF.